This T cell receptor (beta chain) was found in a study of regulatory T cells in long-lasting Graves disease. As for the study in general: Antithyroid drug exposure in newly diagnosed Graves' patients had lasted under 3 months.

Per germline, CDR1 KGHDR and CDR2 SFDVKD. V lost 5 bases, J lost 2 bases, and 9 bases lay in between. CDR3 length equals 14 residues. Researchers made TCR beta libraries by using iRepertoire HTBI primers and running Arm-PCR on CDR3 regions. TCRdb passed the multiplex PCR reads through MiXCR, listing each CDR3 protein once. The table shows about 500,000 distinct CDR3 sequences, with around 12% occurring only once. Indicated time point: newly diagnosed GD, antithyroid drugs for less than 3 months. The TCR library used RNA extracted from PBMCs. Peripheral blood, nine milliliters of it, was drawn into EDTA tubes. The study, taken as a whole, reports: Accuracy may have been reduced by the small sample size.

The table lists this clonotype with many counts. Its antigen remains unidentified. Separately, the same data were catalogued under a study of T cells in Graves' hyperthyroidism and ophthalmopathy.

The sample in question was peripheral blood mononuclear cells (PBMCs), obtained at new diagnosis, from a patient treated with antithyroid drugs. This chain connects TRBV24-1 to TRBJ2-1, with no clear D. The TCR comes from a woman aged 30 to 39 with Graves disease. The DNA for the CDR3 is TGTGCCACCAGTGCCCCTGGCACCTACAATGAGCAGTTCTTC. Its translation is CATSAPGTYNEQFF.